This T cell receptor (beta chain) was found in a study of T cells in Graves' hyperthyroidism and ophthalmopathy (dated by TCRdb to between 2018 and 2021). Broadly, across the study: Peripheral blood samples were taken at the time of initial diagnosis, prior to any treatment. To identify TCR V-J signatures that set the groups apart, the researchers used a discovery cohort of 100 patients, made up of 40 to 45 with Graves' ophthalmopathy and some 56 with stable Graves' hyperthyroidism. Prospective prediction of ophthalmopathy was tested in an independent validation cohort consisting of some 19 hyperthyroidism patients and 17 patients who later progressed to ophthalmopathy. For training and testing, the 100 or so patients in the discovery cohort were randomly divided in a 7:3 ratio. In six Graves' hyperthyroidism patients, the study also compared T-cell repertoires from thyroid tissue with T-cell repertoires from blood. After sampling, hyperthyroidism patients received methimazole starting at 30 mg daily, and ophthalmopathy patients received high-dose intravenous methylprednisolone. The paper reports TCR Vbeta CDR3 sequencing of fewer than 150 peripheral blood samples: approximately 41 ophthalmopathy, about 75 hyperthyroidism and around 17 progressor patients. Paper-wide results and their limitations: In cross-validation, a model built on a 13 V-J signature told ophthalmopathy apart from stable hyperthyroidism with under 90% sensitivity and about 81% specificity, and in testing the same model reached 80%/75%. No statistical method was used to set the sample size in advance, and investigators knew the group allocation. Most expanded thyroid clonotypes (frequency above 0.001) were also found in blood, which suggests that blood repertoires may mirror thyroid immune responses. In validation, the model predicted progression to ophthalmopathy a median of about 5.9 months before onset, with approximately 71% sensitivity and more than 72% specificity.

TCR beta CDR3 regions were amplified from RNA transcripts. For the first round of RT-PCR on the TCR CDR3, the HTBI primer set was used together with the Qiagen OneStep RT-PCR kit. Libraries were constructed in a second round of multiplex PCR, after which size selection and purification were carried out. Libraries were sequenced paired-end with 100 bp reads on an Illumina HiSeq2000. As for the authors' bioinformatics: Raw data were processed with SOAPnuke, discarding reads with adapters, uncalled bases, mean Phred below 15, or no exact constant-primer or identifier match. High-quality paired reads were merged with COPE v1.2.5, and unique nucleotide sequences were defined as clonotypes. MiTCR v1.1 was used to align clonotypes to the IMGT TRBV, TRBD and TRBJ reference segments. The analysis included only V-J combinations with a frequency above 0.0001, which together covered 99.2% of the repertoires. The TCS score was defined as the ratio of F50 (clonal expansion) to E x V (chaos), calculated using BLOSUM62-based TCRdist between CDR3 peptides within each V-J. Welch's t-statistics and random forest reduced around 550 V-J features to 10 to 15, which were used in a naive Bayes classifier (R e1071). TCRdb cleaned the public reads at Q25 with fastp, built clones with MiXCR and kept in-frame beta chains. For every CDR3 protein sequence, its rows merge into one entry that carries the most common genes and DNA. Clone size and V and J calls follow TCRdb, not the original study. This sample has approximately 740,000 distinct CDR3 sequences in its table, and approximately 14% of those were observed once. The ten biggest clones cover roughly a tenth of the sample.

Inclusive of the bounding cysteine and phenylalanine, the CDR3 is 14 residues long. The CDR3 DNA has 42 bases and is translated from base 1. For CDR1 and CDR2, the germline V gene lists MDHEN and SYDVKM. Compared with germline, V lacks 6 bases and J lacks 7 bases; bases without a gene match: 6. Stable Graves' hyperthyroidism was defined as no progression to ophthalmopathy during 18 months of follow-up. Hyperthyroidism patients were newly diagnosed, with disease duration under 2 months, and aged 18 to 65 years. Patients with uncontrolled infections, other autoimmune diseases, pregnancy or lactation were excluded. Diagnoses relied on clinical symptoms, serum thyroxine and TRAb, thyroid ultrasound and orbital computed tomography. PBMCs were isolated from 10 ml of fresh peripheral blood by Ficoll-Paque density gradient centrifugation. Trizol reagent was used to extract total RNA, and RNA quality was then checked on an Agilent 2100 Bioanalyzer.

This clonotype was observed at least ten times. Its antigen is still unknown. No much larger clonotype is one base removed from it; base qualities were not supplied. This receptor was obtained from a young woman with Graves' hyperthyroidism. The chain is made from TRBV28 and TRBJ1-4; 9 middle bases align to TRBD1. The material sequenced was blood. DNA sequence: TGTGCCAGCAGCTGGACAGGGGATGCTGAAAAACTGTTTTTT. Its translation reads: CASSWTGDAEKLFF.